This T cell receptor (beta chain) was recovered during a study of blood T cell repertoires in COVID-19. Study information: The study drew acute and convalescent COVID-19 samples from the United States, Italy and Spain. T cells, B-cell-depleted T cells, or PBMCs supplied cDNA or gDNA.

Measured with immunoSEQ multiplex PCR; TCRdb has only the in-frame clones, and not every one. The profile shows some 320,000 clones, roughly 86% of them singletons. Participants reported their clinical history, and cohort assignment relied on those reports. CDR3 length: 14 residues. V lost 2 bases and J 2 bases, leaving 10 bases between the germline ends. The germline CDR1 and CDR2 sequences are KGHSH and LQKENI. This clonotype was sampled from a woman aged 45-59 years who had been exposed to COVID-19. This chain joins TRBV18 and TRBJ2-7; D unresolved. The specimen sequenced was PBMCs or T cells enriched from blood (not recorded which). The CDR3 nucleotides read TGTGCCAGCTCACCAGGAACAGTTCCCTACGAGCAGTACTTC. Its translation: CASSPGTVPYEQYF.